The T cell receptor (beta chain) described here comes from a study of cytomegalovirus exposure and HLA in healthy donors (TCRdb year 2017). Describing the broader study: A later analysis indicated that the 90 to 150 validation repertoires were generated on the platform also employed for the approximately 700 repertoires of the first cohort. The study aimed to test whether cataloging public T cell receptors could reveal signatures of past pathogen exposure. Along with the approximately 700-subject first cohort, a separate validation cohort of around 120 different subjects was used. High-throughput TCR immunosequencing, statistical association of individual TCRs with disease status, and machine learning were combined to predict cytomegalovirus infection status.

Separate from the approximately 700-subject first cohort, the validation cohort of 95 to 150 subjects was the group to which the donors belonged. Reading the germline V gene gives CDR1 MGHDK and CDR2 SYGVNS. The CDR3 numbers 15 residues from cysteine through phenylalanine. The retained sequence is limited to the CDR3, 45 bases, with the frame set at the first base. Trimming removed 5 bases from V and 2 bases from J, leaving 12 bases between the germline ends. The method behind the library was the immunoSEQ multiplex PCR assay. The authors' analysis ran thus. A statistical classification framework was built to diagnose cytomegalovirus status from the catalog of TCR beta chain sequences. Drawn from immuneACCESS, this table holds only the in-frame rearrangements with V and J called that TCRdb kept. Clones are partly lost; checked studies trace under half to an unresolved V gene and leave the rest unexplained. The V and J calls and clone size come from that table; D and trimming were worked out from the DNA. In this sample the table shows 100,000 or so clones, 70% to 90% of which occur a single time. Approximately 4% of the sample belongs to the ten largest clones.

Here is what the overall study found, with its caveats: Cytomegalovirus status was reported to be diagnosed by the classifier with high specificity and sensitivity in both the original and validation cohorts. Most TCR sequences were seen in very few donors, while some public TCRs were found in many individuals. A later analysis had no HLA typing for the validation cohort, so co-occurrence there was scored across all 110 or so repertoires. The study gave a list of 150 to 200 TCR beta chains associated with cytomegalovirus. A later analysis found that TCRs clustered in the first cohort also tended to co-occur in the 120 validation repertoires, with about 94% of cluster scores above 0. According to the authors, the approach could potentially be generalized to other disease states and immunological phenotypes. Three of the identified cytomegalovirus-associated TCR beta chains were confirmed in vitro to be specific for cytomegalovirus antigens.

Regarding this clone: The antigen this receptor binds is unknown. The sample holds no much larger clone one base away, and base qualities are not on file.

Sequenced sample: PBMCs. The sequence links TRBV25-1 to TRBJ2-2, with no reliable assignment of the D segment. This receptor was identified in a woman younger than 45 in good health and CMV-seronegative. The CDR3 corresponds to CASSRGQTNTGELFF. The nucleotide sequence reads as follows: TGTGCCAGCAGTCGTGGCCAGACAAACACCGGGGAGCTGTTTTTT. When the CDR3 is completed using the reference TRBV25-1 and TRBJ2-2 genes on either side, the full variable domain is EADIYQTPRYLVIGTGKKITLECSQTMGHDKMYWYQQDPGMELHLIHYSYGVNSTEKGDLSSESTVSRIRTEHFPLTLESARPSHTSQYLCASSRGQTNTGELFFGEGSRLTVL.